The rows below give T cell receptor beta chains drawn from one sample of a study of CD8 T cells in Susac syndrome. MiXCR, run by TCRdb on the immunoSEQ multiplex PCR reads, gives a single entry per CDR3 protein. This repertoire shows some 300,000 distinct CDR3 sequences, around nine tenths found once; its top ten account for around 0.2%. Sequenced material: CD8+ T cells from PBMCs. The receptors come from a human donor with multiple sclerosis. Each CDR3 is given with its conserved first and last residue. Size tells how often a clone was seen (once, few, many) or the class of an expanded clone, and some rows leave it out.

J gene: TRBJ1-1; clone size: -; V gene: TRBV9; CDR3 protein: CASSDGGFTEAFF
J gene: TRBJ2-4; clone size: few; V gene: TRBV13; CDR3 protein: CASSHTAGGLNIQYF
J gene: TRBJ2-1; clone size: -; V gene: TRBV12-3/TRBV12-4; CDR3 protein: CASSSISLFGNEQFF
J gene: TRBJ2-5; clone size: -; V gene: TRBV6-6; CDR3 protein: CASSFQYSPQETQYF
J gene: TRBJ2-5; clone size: once; V gene: TRBV13; CDR3 protein: CASSLGGLEETQYF
J gene: TRBJ1-5; clone size: -; V gene: TRBV27; CDR3 protein: CASRHWRTGIGQPQHF
J gene: TRBJ1-2; clone size: -; V gene: TRBV2; CDR3 protein: CASSETTGNYGYTF
J gene: TRBJ2-1; clone size: -; V gene: TRBV3-1; CDR3 protein: CASCQGTYSYNEQFF
J gene: TRBJ1-6; clone size: -; V gene: TRBV12-3/TRBV12-4; CDR3 protein: CASSLLRDSPLHF
J gene: TRBJ2-3; clone size: -; V gene: TRBV4-2; CDR3 protein: CASSQERTGGPDTQYF
J gene: TRBJ2-7; clone size: once; V gene: TRBV29-1; CDR3 protein: CSVGGTYEQYF
J gene: TRBJ2-3; clone size: -; V gene: TRBV13; CDR3 protein: CASSPGTSGGAKADTQYF
J gene: TRBJ2-7; clone size: -; V gene: TRBV19; CDR3 protein: CASSSPLLAGDDEQYF
J gene: TRBJ1-5; clone size: -; V gene: TRBV7-3; CDR3 protein: CASSFRQGLCPQHF
J gene: TRBJ2-7; clone size: -; V gene: TRBV5-1; CDR3 protein: CASSVYPGQSRDEQYF
J gene: TRBJ2-3; clone size: -; V gene: TRBV7-8; CDR3 protein: CASSLARSTTDTQYF
J gene: TRBJ1-5; clone size: -; V gene: TRBV4-1; CDR3 protein: CASSLARSNQPQHF
J gene: TRBJ1-2; clone size: once; V gene: TRBV19; CDR3 protein: CASNQGADGYTF
J gene: TRBJ2-4; clone size: -; V gene: TRBV13; CDR3 protein: CASSLLGRTYF
J gene: TRBJ1-1; clone size: -; V gene: TRBV6-2/TRBV6-3; CDR3 protein: CASSYRGPNTEAFF
J gene: TRBJ1-6; clone size: -; V gene: TRBV9; CDR3 protein: CASSVEGLENSPLHF
J gene: TRBJ1-5; clone size: -; V gene: TRBV5-1; CDR3 protein: CASSLKGGQPQHF
J gene: TRBJ1-3; clone size: -; V gene: TRBV4-3; CDR3 protein: CASSPAQGALGNTIYF
J gene: TRBJ2-3; clone size: -; V gene: TRBV28; CDR3 protein: CASSFSPLRTSGAGTQYF
J gene: TRBJ2-5; clone size: -; V gene: TRBV10-3; CDR3 protein: CAISESHSVKRETQYF
J gene: TRBJ2-3; clone size: -; V gene: TRBV19; CDR3 protein: CASSILPTDTQYF
J gene: TRBJ2-3; clone size: -; V gene: TRBV4-2; CDR3 protein: CASSHSSPEQYF
J gene: TRBJ1-2; clone size: -; V gene: TRBV4-3; CDR3 protein: CASSHRLNRDSPLYGYTF
J gene: TRBJ2-1; clone size: -; V gene: TRBV6-2/TRBV6-3; CDR3 protein: CASSYSSVSPYNEQFF
J gene: TRBJ2-7; clone size: -; V gene: TRBV9; CDR3 protein: CASSQEGGLDEQYF
J gene: TRBJ2-1; clone size: -; V gene: TRBV3-1; CDR3 protein: CASSQEPGSNEQFF